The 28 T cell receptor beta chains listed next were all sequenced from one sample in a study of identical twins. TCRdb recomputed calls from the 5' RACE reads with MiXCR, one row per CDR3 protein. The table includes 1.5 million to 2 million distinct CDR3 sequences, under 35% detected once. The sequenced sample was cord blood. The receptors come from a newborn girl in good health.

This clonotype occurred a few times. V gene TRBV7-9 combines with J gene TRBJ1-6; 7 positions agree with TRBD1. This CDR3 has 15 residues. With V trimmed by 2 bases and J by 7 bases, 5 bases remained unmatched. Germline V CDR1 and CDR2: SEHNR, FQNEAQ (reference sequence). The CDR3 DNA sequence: TGTGCCAGCAGCTTACAGGGACAGCTAAATTCACCCCTCCACTTT. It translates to CASSLQGQLNSPLHF.

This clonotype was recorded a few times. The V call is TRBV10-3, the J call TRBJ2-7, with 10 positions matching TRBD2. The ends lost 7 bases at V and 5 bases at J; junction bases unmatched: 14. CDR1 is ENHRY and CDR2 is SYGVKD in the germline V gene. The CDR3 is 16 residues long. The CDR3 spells CAIKPSGGAYENEQYF. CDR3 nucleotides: TGTGCCATCAAACCGAGCGGGGGGGCTTATGAGAACGAGCAGTACTTC.

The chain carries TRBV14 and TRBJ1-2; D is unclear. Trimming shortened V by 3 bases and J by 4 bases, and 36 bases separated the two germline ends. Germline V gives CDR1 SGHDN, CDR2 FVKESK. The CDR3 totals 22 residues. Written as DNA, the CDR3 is TGTGCCAGCAGCCACCCGGCGGGGTCCACGCCAGCCGGGATCCGAAACTCCTATGGCTACACCTTC. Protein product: CASSHPAGSTPAGIRNSYGYTF.

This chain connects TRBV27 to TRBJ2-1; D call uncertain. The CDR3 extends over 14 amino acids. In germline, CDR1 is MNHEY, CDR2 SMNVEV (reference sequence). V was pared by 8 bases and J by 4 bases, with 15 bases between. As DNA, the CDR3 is TGTGCCAGCGGTCTTTGGCAGTCTTACAATGAGCAGTTCTTC. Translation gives CASGLWQSYNEQFF.

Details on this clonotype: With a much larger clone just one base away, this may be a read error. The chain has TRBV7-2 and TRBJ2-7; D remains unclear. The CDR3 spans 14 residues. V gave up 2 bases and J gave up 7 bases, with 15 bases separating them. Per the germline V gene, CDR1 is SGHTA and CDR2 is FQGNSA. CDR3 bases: TGTGCCAGCAGCTTATTGGGTTACTACAATGAGCAGTACTTC. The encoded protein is CASSLLGYYNEQYF.

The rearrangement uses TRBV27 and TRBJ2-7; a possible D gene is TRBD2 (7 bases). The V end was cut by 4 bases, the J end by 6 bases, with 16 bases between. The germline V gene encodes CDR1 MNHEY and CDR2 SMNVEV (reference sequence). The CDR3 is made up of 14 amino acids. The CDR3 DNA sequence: TGTGCCAGCAGTTCGACGGGGGGCAACGGCGAGCAGTACTTC. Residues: CASSSTGGNGEQYF.

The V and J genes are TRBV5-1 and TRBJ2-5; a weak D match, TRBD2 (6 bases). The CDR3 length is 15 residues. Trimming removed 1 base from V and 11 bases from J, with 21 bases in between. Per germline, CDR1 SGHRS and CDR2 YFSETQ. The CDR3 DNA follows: TGCGCCAGCAGCTTGAGCTCGGGGACTTTGGGGGAGCAGTACTTC. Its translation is CASSLSSGTLGEQYF.

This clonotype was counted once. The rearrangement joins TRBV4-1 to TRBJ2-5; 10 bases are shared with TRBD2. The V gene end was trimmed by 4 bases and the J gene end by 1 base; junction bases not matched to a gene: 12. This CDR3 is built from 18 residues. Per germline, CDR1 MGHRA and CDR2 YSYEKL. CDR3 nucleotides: TGCGCCAGCAGCCCAACTTACCGACTAGCGGGTAGCCAAGAGACCCAGTACTTC. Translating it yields CASSPTYRLAGSQETQYF.

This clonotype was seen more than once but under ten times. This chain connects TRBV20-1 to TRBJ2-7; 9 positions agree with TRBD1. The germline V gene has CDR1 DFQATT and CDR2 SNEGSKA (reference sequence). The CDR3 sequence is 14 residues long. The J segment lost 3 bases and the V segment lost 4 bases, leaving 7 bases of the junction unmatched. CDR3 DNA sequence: TGCAGTGCTATTGGGGACAGGGTTCACTACGAGCAGTACTTC. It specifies CSAIGDRVHYEQYF.

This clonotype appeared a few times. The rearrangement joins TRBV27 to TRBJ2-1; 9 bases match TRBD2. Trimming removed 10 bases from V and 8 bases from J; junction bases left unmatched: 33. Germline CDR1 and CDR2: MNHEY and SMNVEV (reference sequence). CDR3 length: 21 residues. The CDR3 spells CATKPLPGLASTLPTRHEQFF. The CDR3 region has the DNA TGTGCCACCAAACCACTTCCGGGACTAGCATCAACATTGCCCACAAGGCATGAGCAGTTCTTC.

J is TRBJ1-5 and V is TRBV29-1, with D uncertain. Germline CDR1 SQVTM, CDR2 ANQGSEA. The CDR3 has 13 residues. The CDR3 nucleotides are TGCAGTTACGGATGGCAGCTGAATCAGCCCCAGCATTTT. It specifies CSYGWQLNQPQHF.

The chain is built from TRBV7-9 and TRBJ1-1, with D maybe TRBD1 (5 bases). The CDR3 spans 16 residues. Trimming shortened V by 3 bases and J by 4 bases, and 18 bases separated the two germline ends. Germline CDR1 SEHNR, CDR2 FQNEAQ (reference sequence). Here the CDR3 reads CASSFFAGTAPTEAFF. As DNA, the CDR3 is TGTGCCAGCAGCTTCTTCGCCGGGACGGCTCCCACTGAAGCTTTCTTT.

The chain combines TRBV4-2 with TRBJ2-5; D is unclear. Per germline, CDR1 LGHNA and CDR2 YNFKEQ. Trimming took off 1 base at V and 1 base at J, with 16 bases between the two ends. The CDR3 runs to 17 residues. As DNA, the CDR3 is TGTGCCAGCAGCCAAGTTAAAGGTTCGGGCCTCCAAGAGACCCAGTACTTC. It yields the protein CASSQVKGSGLQETQYF.

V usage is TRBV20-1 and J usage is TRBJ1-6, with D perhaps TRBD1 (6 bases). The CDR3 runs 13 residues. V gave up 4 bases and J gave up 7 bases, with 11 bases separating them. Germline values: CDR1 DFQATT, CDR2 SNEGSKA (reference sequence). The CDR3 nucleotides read TGCAGTGCTACCCAAAGGGGGAATTCACCCCTCCACTTT. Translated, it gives CSATQRGNSPLHF.

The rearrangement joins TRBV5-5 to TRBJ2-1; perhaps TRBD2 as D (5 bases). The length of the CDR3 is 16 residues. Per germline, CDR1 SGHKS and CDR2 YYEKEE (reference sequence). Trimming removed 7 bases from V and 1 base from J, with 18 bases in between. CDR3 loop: CASVVGRRVSYNEQFF. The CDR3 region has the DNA TGTGCCAGCGTTGTTGGGAGAAGGGTATCCTACAATGAGCAGTTCTTC.

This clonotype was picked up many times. The CDR3 region has the DNA TGTGCCAGCAGCCAAACAGGCTACAATGAGCAGTTCTTC. Protein sequence: CASSQTGYNEQFF. This chain connects TRBV7-9 to TRBJ2-1; possibly TRBD1 for D (5 bases). Germline values: CDR1 SEHNR, CDR2 FQNEAQ (reference sequence). CDR3 size: 13 residues. The germline V and J ends were trimmed by 5 bases and 3 bases, with 8 bases remaining between them. The full variable domain, its missing parts supplied by reference TRBV7-9 and TRBJ2-1, is DTGVSQNPRHKITKRGQNVTFRCDPISEHNRLYWYRQTLGQGPEFLTYFQNEAQLEKSRLLSDRFSAERPKGSFSTLEIQRTEQGDSAMYLCASSQTGYNEQFFGPGTRLTVL.

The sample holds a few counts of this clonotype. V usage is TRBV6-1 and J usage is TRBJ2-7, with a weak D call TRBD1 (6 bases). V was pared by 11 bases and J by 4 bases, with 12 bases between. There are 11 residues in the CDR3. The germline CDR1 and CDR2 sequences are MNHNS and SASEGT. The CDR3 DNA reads TGTGCCGGTCAACAGGGTTACGAGCAGTACTTC. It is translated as CAGQQGYEQYF.

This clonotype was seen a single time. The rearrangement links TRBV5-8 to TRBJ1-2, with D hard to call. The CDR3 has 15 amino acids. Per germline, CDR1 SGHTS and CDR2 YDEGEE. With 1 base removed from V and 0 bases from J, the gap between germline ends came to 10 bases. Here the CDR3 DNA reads TGTGCCAGCAGCTTGCTACACATAGCTAACTATGGCTACACCTTC. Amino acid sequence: CASSLLHIANYGYTF.

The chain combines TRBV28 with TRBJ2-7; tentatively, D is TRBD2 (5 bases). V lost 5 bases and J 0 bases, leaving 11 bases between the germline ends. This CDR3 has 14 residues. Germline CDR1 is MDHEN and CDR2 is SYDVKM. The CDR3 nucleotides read TGTGCCAGCAGTCCACTAGACAACTCCTACGAGCAGTACTTC. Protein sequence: CASSPLDNSYEQYF.

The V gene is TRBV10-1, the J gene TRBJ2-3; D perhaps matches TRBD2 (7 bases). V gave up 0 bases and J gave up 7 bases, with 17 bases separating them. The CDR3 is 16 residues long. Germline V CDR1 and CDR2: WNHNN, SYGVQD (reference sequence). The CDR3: CASSESAGASGNTQYF. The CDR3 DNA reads TGCGCCAGCAGTGAGTCGGCGGGGGCGAGTGGAAATACGCAGTATTTT.

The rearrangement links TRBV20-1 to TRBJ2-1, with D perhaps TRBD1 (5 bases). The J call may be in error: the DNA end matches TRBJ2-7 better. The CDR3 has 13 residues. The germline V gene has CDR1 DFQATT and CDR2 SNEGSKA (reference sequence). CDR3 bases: TGCAGTGCTAATTATAAGGGGTACAATGAGCAGTACTTC. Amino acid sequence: CSANYKGYNEQYF.

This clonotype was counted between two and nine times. The CDR3 nucleotides read TGTGCCAGCAGCTCAACACGGACTAGCGGTAGCACAGATACGCAGTATTTT. As protein: CASSSTRTSGSTDTQYF. This chain connects TRBV7-9 to TRBJ2-3, with 10 bases that match TRBD2. The CDR3 is 17 residues long. V dropped 4 bases and J dropped 0; count of bases not matched to a gene: 7. Germline CDR1 reads SEHNR; CDR2 reads FQNEAQ (reference sequence).

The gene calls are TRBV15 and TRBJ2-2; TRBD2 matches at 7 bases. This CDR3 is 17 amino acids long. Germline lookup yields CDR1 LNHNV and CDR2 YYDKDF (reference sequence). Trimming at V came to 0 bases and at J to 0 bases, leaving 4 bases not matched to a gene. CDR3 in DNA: TGTGCCACCAGCAGAGATAGACTAGCTTCGAACACCGGGGAGCTGTTTTTT. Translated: CATSRDRLASNTGELFF.

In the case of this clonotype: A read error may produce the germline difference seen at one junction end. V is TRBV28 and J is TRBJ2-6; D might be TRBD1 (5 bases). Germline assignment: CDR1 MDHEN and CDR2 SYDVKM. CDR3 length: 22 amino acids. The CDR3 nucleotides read TGTGCCAGCAGTTTTAGTGTTCGCAGGGAAAAGTGGAGTTTATCTGGGGCCAGCGTCCTGACTTTC. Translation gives CASSFSVRREKWSLSGASVLTF.

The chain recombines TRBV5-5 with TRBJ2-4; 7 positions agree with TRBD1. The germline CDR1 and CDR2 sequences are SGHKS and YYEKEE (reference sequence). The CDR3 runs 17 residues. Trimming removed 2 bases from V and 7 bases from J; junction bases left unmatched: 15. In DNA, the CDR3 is TGTGCCAGCAGCTTATTGTCCGATAGGCAGGGGGTTAACATTCAGTACTTC. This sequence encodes CASSLLSDRQGVNIQYF.

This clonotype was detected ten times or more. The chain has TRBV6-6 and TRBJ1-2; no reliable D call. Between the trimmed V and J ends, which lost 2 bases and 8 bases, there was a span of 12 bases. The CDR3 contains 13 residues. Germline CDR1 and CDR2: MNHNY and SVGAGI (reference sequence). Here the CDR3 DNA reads TGTGCCAGCAGTTACGGGCAGAGAGGAGGCTACACCTTC. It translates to CASSYGQRGGYTF.

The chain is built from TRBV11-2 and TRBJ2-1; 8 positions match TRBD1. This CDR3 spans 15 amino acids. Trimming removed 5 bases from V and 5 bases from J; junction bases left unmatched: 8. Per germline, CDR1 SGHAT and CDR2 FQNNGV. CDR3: CASSLNNRGDNEQFF. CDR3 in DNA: TGTGCCAGCAGCCTCAATAACAGGGGGGACAATGAGCAGTTCTTC. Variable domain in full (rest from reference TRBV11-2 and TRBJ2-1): EAGVAQSPRYKIIEKRQSVAFWCNPISGHATLYWYQQILGQGPKLLIQFQNNGVVDDSQLPKDRFSAERLKGVDSTLKIQPAKLEDSAVYLCASSLNNRGDNEQFFGPGTRLTVL.

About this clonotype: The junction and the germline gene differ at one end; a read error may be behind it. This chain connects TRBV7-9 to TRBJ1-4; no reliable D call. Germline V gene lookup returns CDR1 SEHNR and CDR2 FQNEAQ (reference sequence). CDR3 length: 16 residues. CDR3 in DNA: TGTGCCAGCAGCTTAGTAGAGATTGCAACCAATGAAAAACTGTTTTTT. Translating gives CASSLVEIATNEKLFF.